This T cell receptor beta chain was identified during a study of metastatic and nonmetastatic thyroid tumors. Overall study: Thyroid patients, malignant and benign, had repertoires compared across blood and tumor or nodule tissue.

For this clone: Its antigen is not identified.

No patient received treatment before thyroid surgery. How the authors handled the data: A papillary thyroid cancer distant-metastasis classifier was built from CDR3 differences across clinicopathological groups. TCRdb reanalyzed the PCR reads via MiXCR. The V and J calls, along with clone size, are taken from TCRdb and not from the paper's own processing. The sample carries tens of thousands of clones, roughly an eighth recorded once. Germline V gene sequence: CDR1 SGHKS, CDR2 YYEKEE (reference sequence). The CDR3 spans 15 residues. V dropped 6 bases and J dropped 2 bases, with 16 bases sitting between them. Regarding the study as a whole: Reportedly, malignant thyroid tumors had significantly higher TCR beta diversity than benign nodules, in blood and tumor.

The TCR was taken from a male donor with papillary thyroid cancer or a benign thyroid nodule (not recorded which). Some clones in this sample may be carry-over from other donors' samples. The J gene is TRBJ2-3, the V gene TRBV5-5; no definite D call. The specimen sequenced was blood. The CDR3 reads CASIDRLGFTDTQYF. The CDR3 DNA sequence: TGTGCCAGCATCGATAGATTGGGCTTCACAGATACGCAGTATTTT. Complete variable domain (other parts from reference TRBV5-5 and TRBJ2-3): DAGVTQSPTHLIKTRGQQVTLRCSPISGHKSVSWYQQVLGQGPQFIFQYYEKEERGRGNFPDRFSARQFPNYSSELNVNALLLGDSALYLCASIDRLGFTDTQYFGPGTRLTVL.